Following are 20 T cell receptor beta chains from one sample sequenced in a study of T cells in Graves' hyperthyroidism and ophthalmopathy. Researchers amplified the TCR beta CDR3 regions from RNA transcripts. The TCR CDR3 was amplified in a first-round RT-PCR using the HTBI primer set. Via MiXCR, TCRdb re-called the multiplex PCR reads, giving one row per CDR3 protein. The data contain approximately 370,000 distinct CDR3 sequences, approximately 15% of them singletons. The sequencing input was blood. The receptors were gathered from a woman aged 25 to 39 with Graves' hyperthyroidism.

This clonotype was seen many times. J is TRBJ2-7 and V is TRBV28; TRBD1 agrees at 9 bases. The germline V gene encodes CDR1 MDHEN and CDR2 SYDVKM. V lost 6 bases and J lost 1; bases outside the gene matches: 7. There are 15 residues in the CDR3. The DNA for the CDR3 is TGTGCCAGCAGCCGGTTGACAGGGGGATCCTACGAGCAGTACTTC. This gives the protein CASSRLTGGSYEQYF.

This clonotype showed up many times. V gene TRBV27 combines with J gene TRBJ2-7; tentatively, D is TRBD1 (5 bases). Germline CDR1 and CDR2: MNHEY and SMNVEV (reference sequence). Trimming shortened V by 1 base and J by 2 bases, and 9 bases separated the two germline ends. The CDR3 totals 14 residues. CDR3 region: CASSLWGGTYEQYF. The CDR3 DNA reads TGTGCCAGCAGTTTATGGGGCGGAACCTACGAGCAGTACTTC.

This clonotype occurred a few times. The chain is built from TRBV7-9 and TRBJ2-1; the D gene could be TRBD1 or TRBD2 (5 bases each). Per the germline V gene, CDR1 is SEHNR and CDR2 is FQNEAQ (reference sequence). The V end was cut by 3 bases, the J end by 6 bases, with 9 bases between. CDR3 length equals 13 residues. The CDR3 nucleotides are TGTGCCAGCAGCTTGACGGGGCCCAATGAGCAGTTCTTC. Protein sequence: CASSLTGPNEQFF.

V gene TRBV5-1 combines with J gene TRBJ1-2; D is undetermined. Germline V gene sequence: CDR1 SGHRS, CDR2 YFSETQ. This CDR3 spans 15 amino acids. V dropped 0 bases and J dropped 8 bases, with 17 bases sitting between them. The CDR3 reads CASSLEGRVYDGYTF. The CDR3 bases are TGCGCCAGCAGCTTGGAGGGCAGAGTCTATGACGGCTACACCTTC.

This clonotype appeared a few times. The genes are TRBV7-9 and TRBJ2-4; 7 positions agree with TRBD2. The length of the CDR3 is 20 residues. After removal of 1 base from V and 3 bases from J, the junction contained 18 bases not matched to a gene. The germline gives CDR1 SEHNR, CDR2 FQNEAQ (reference sequence). CDR3 DNA: TGTGCCAGCAGCTTAGTAGGCTCGATGGGCGGGAGTGCTAGCAAAAACATTCAGTACTTC. It yields the protein CASSLVGSMGGSASKNIQYF.

The rearrangement joins TRBV9 to TRBJ2-5; D is ambiguous. The germline V gene has CDR1 SGDLS and CDR2 YYNGEE. The CDR3 has 15 residues. V lost 0 bases and J 1 base, leaving 10 bases between the germline ends. The CDR3 loop reads CASSVGTTPQETQYF. The CDR3 DNA is TGTGCCAGCAGCGTAGGAACGACACCCCAAGAGACCCAGTACTTC.

In this sample, this clonotype turned up many times. V gene TRBV6-1 combines with J gene TRBJ2-7; 8 nucleotides match TRBD2. V lost 7 bases to trimming and J lost 4 bases; unmatched junction nucleotides: 9. Germline lookup yields CDR1 MNHNS and CDR2 SASEGT. The CDR3 extends over 14 amino acids. The CDR3 DNA reads TGTGCCAGCACCCCAGCGGGAGAGGGTTACGAGCAGTACTTC. Translating gives CASTPAGEGYEQYF.

V usage is TRBV6-2 or TRBV6-3 and J usage is TRBJ1-3; 7 bases fit TRBD1. This CDR3 is built from 16 residues. Germline CDR1 and CDR2: MNHEY and SVGEGT. Losses at the gene ends were 4 bases for V and 0 bases for J; bases not matched to a gene: 6. CDR3 protein: CASSSPGTVSGNTIYF. The CDR3 nucleotides read TGTGCCAGCAGTTCCCCCGGGACAGTCTCTGGAAACACCATATATTTT.

This clonotype was seen ten or more times. The CDR3 region is CASSPAGASEQFF. The CDR3 DNA sequence: TGCGCCAGCAGCCCGGCGGGTGCAAGTGAGCAGTTCTTC. The V and J genes are TRBV5-1 and TRBJ2-1, with D tentatively TRBD2 (5 bases). The CDR3 sequence is 13 residues long. Germline V gene lookup returns CDR1 SGHRS and CDR2 YFSETQ. Trimming removed 4 bases at V and 9 bases at J, with 14 bases between.

This clonotype was observed at least ten times. The rearrangement joins TRBV11-3 to TRBJ2-7; 7 bases are a match to TRBD2. CDR1 SGHNT and CDR2 YENEEA come from the germline V gene. After removal of 4 bases from V and 6 bases from J, the junction contained 12 bases not matched to a gene. The length of the CDR3 is 15 residues. The CDR3 reads CASSSGGSLVSEQYF. CDR3 coding DNA: TGTGCCAGCAGCTCGGGCGGGAGTTTAGTATCCGAGCAGTACTTC.

The table lists this clonotype with many counts. The chain links TRBV11-2 to TRBJ2-7; D gene uncertain. The germline CDR1 and CDR2 sequences are SGHAT and FQNNGV. Between the trimmed V and J ends, which lost 2 bases and 2 bases, there was a span of 7 bases. The CDR3 is 13 amino acids. The CDR3 DNA reads as TGTGCCAGCAGCTTACCCCCAGCCTACGAGCAGTACTTC. It codes for CASSLPPAYEQYF.

V usage is TRBV6-1 and J usage is TRBJ1-5, with D perhaps matching TRBD1 (6 bases). V dropped 0 bases and J dropped 5 bases, with 8 bases sitting between them. Germline V gives CDR1 MNHNS, CDR2 SASEGT. The CDR3 length is 14 residues. CDR3 bases: TGTGCCAGCAGTGAAGCGGGGGGGCATCAGCCCCAGCATTTT. This translates into CASSEAGGHQPQHF.

This clonotype was detected ten times or more. The V and J genes are TRBV5-6 and TRBJ2-7; D may be TRBD1 (5 bases). The germline CDR1 and CDR2 sequences are SGHDT and YYEEEE. This CDR3 has 14 residues. Between the trimmed V and J ends, which lost 0 bases and 3 bases, there was a span of 10 bases. CDR3 nucleotides: TGTGCCAGCAGCTTGGCAGGGTACAGCTACGAGCAGTACTTC. This translates into CASSLAGYSYEQYF.

The J gene is TRBJ2-2, the V gene TRBV28; possibly TRBD1 for D (5 bases). CDR1 MDHEN and CDR2 SYDVKM come from the germline V gene. Trimming removed 5 bases at V and 0 bases at J, with 7 bases between. This CDR3 is 14 amino acids long. The CDR3 loop reads CASSDRTNTGELFF. Written as DNA, the CDR3 is TGTGCCAGCAGTGACAGAACGAACACCGGGGAGCTGTTTTTT.

In its sample, this clonotype was seen many times. The chain has TRBV20-1 and TRBJ2-2; 10 positions agree with TRBD2. This CDR3 is built from 14 residues. Germline CDR1 is DFQATT and CDR2 is SNEGSKA (reference sequence). Trimming cost V 2 bases and J 3 bases; bases outside gene matches: 0. CDR3 DNA sequence: TGCAGTGCTAGACTAGCGGGAGACACCGGGGAGCTGTTTTTT. Translated, it gives CSARLAGDTGELFF.

The genes are TRBV14 and TRBJ2-1; 9 bases agree with TRBD2. The CDR3 runs to 20 residues. Germline trimming cut 5 bases from V and 2 bases from J; bases unmatched to any gene: 19. The germline V gene has CDR1 SGHDN and CDR2 FVKESK. The CDR3 is CASSTRTPGSSGDPYNEQFF. Written as DNA, the CDR3 is TGTGCCAGCAGCACTCGGACACCTGGTTCTAGCGGGGACCCCTACAATGAGCAGTTCTTC. Combining the CDR3 with reference TRBV14 and TRBJ2-1 gives the whole variable domain EAGVTQFPSHSVIEKGQTVTLRCDPISGHDNLYWYRRVMGKEIKFLLHFVKESKQDESGMPNNRFLAERTGGTYSTLKVQPAELEDSGVYFCASSTRTPGSSGDPYNEQFFGPGTRLTVL.

This clonotype was recorded many times. CDR3 in amino acids: CSARGSSALEDTQYF. The DNA of the CDR3 is TGCAGTGCTAGAGGTTCTAGCGCCCTTGAAGATACGCAGTATTTT. V usage is TRBV20-1 and J usage is TRBJ2-3; D is possibly TRBD2 (6 bases). This CDR3 spans 15 amino acids. Germline assignment: CDR1 DFQATT and CDR2 SNEGSKA (reference sequence). The V gene lost 1 base and the J gene lost 5 bases, with 16 bases spanning the gap.

V gene TRBV19 combines with J gene TRBJ2-7; 8 bases match TRBD1. Germline lookup yields CDR1 LNHDA and CDR2 SQIVND (reference sequence). The CDR3 is 14 amino acids. The trim removed 8 bases at V and 2 bases at J, leaving 8 bases unmatched. The CDR3 is CASSRDRKAYEQYF. As DNA, the CDR3 is TGTGCCAGTTCACGGGACAGGAAAGCCTACGAGCAGTACTTC.

This clonotype was observed a handful of times. This sequence joins TRBV9 and TRBJ2-2; D tentatively fits TRBD1 or TRBD2 (5 bases each). V shed 0 bases and J shed 2 bases, with 23 bases lying between them. The V gene's germline CDR1 is SGDLS and CDR2 YYNGEE. CDR3 length equals 20 residues. The DNA for the CDR3 is TGTGCCAGCAGCGTAGATGTACACGGGGACGGGTGGGGAAACACCGGGGAGCTGTTTTTT. As protein: CASSVDVHGDGWGNTGELFF.

This clonotype occurred a few times. The gene calls are TRBV18 and TRBJ2-3, with 8 bases matching TRBD1. J lost 2 bases, V lost 5 bases, and 9 bases had no gene match. From germline, CDR1 is KGHSH and CDR2 LQKENI. CDR3 length: 16 residues. The CDR3 loop reads CASSTQGARDTDTQYF. In DNA, the CDR3 is TGTGCCAGCTCAACCCAGGGGGCTAGGGACACAGATACGCAGTATTTT. Full variable domain (rest looked up from reference TRBV18 and TRBJ2-3): NAGVMQNPRHLVRRRGQEARLRCSPMKGHSHVYWYRQLPEEGLKFMVYLQKENIIDESGMPKERFSAEFPKEGPSILRIQQVVRGDSAAYFCASSTQGARDTDTQYFGPGTRLTVL.